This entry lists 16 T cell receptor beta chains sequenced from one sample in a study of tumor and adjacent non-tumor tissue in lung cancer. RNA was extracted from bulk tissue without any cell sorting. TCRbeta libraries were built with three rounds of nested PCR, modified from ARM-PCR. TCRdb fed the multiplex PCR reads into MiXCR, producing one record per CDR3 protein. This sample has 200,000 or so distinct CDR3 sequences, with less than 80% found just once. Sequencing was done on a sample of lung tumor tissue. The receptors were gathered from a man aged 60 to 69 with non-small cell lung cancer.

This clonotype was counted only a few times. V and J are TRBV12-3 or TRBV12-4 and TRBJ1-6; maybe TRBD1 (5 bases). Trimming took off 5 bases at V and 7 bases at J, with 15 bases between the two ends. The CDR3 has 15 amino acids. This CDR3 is CASSVLGPRNSPLHF. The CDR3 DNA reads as TGTGCCAGCAGTGTATTGGGGCCGAGGAATTCACCCCTCCACTTT.

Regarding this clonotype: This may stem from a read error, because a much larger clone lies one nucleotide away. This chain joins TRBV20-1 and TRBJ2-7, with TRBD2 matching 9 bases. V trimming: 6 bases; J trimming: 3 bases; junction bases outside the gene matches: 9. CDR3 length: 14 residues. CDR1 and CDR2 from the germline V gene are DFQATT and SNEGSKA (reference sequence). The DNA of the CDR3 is TGCAGTGCGCCCGTGGAGCGGGAGGTCTACGAGCAGTACTTC. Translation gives CSAPVEREVYEQYF.

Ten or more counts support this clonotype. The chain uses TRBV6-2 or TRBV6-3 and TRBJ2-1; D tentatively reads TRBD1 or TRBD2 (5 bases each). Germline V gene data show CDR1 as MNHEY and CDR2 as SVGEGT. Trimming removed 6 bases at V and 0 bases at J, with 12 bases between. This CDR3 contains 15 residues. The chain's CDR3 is CASRPRGSSYNEQFF. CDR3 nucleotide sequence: TGTGCCAGCAGACCGAGGGGTAGCTCCTACAATGAGCAGTTCTTC.

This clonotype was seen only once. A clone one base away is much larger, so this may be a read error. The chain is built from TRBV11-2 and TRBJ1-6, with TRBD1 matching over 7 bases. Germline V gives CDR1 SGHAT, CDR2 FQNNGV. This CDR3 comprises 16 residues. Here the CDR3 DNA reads TGTGACAGCAGCTTAGGGAGGACAGGTCGGAGTGCACCCCTCCACTTT. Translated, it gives CDSSLGRTGRSAPLHF. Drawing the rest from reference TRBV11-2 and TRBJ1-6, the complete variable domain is EAGVAQSPRYKIIEKRQSVAFWCNPISGHATLYWYQQILGQGPKLLIQFQNNGVVDDSQLPKDRFSAERLKGVDSTLKIQPAKLEDSAVYLCDSSLGRTGRSAPLHFGNGTRLTVT.

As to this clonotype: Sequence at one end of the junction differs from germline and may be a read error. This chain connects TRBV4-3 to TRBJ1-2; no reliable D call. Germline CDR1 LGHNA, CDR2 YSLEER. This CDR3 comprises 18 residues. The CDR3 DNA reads TGCGCCAGTAGCCCTACAGTGCCCACCGAGACATCTAACTATGGCTACACCTTC. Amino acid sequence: CASSPTVPTETSNYGYTF.

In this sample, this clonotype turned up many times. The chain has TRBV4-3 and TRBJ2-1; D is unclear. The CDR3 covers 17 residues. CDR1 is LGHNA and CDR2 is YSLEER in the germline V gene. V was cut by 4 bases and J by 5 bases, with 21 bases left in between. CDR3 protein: CASSPSPVGNKNNEQFF. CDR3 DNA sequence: TGCGCCAGCAGCCCCAGCCCAGTGGGAAATAAAAACAATGAGCAGTTCTTC.

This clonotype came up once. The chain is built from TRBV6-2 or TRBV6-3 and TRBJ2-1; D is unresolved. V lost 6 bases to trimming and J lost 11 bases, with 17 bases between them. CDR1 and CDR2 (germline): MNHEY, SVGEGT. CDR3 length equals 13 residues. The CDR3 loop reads CASSPPNGNKQFF. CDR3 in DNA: TGTGCCAGCAGCCCTCCGAACGGAAATAAGCAGTTCTTC.

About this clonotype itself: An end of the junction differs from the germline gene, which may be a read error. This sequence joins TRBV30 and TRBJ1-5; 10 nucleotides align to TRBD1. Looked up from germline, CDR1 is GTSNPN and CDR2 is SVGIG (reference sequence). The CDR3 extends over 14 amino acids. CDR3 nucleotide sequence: TGTGCCTGGGGAGGACAGGGGGTCGGTCAGTCCCAGCATTTT. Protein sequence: CAWGGQGVGQSQHF.

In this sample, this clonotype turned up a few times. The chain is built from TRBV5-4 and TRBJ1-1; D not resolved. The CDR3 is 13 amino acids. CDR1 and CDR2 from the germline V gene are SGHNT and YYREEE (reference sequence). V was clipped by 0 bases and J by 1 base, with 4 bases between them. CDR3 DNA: TGTGCCAGCAGCTTGGATGAGAACACTGAAGCTTTCTTT. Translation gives CASSLDENTEAFF.

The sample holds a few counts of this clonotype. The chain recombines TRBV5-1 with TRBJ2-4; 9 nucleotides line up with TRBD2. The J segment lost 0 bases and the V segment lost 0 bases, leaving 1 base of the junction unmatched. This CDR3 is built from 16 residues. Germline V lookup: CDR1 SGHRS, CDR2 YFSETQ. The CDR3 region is CASSLELAGAKNIQYF. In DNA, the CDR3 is TGCGCCAGCAGCTTGGAACTAGCGGGAGCCAAAAACATTCAGTACTTC.

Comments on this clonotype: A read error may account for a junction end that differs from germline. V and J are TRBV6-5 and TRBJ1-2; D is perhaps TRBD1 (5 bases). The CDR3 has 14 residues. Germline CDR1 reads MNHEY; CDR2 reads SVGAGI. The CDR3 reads CASSYDTGTGGYNF. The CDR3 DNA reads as TGTGCCAGCAGTTACGACACCGGGACGGGAGGCTACAACTTC.

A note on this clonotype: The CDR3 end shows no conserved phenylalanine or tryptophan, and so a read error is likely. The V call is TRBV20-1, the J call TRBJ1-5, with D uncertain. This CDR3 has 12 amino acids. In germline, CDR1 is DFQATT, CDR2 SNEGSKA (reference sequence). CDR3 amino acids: CRAGGSNQSQHS. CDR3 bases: TGCAGAGCCGGAGGTAGCAATCAGTCCCAGCATTCT.

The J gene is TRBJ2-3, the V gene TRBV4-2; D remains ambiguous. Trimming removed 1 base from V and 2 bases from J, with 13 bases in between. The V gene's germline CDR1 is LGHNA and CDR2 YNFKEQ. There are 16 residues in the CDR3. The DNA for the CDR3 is TGTGCCAGCAGCCAAGGGGTTAGCAATGTCACAGATACGCAGTATTTT. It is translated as CASSQGVSNVTDTQYF.

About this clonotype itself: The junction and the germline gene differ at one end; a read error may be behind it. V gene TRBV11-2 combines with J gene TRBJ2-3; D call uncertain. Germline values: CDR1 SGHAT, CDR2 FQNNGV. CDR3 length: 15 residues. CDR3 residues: CASGFVVGRTDTQYF. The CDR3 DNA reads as TGTGCCAGCGGCTTCGTGGTAGGACGCACAGATACGCAGTATTTT.

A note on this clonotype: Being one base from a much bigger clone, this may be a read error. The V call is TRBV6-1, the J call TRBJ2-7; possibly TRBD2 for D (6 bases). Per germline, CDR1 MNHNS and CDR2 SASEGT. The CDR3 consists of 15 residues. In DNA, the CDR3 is TGTGCCAGCAGTGATTCGGCGGGGAGCTCCTACGGGCAGTACTTC. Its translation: CASSDSAGSSYGQYF.

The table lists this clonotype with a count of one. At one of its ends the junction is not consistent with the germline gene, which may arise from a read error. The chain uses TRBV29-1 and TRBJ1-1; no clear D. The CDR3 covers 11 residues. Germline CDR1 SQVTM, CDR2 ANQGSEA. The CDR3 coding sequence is TGCACCTTGAACCTGAACACTGAAGTTTTCTTT. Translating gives CTLNLNTEVFF. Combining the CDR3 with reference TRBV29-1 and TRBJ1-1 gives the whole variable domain SAVISQKPSRDICQRGTSLTIQCQVDSQVTMMFWYRQQPGQSLTLIATANQGSEATYESGFVIDKFPISRPNLTFSTLTVSNMSPEDSSIYLCTLNLNTEVFFGQGTRLTVV.